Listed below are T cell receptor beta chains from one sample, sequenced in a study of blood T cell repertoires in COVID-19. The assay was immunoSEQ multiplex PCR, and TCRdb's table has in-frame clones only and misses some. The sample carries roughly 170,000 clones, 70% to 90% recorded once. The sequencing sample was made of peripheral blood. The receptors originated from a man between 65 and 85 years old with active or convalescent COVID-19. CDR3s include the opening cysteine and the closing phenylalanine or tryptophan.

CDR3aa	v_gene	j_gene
CASSVVTLDRGDNEQFF	TRBV9	TRBJ2-1
CASSAATGTFTTDTQYF	TRBV9	TRBJ2-3
CASSSQGARYNEQFF	TRBV7-2	TRBJ2-1
CASSIGPRGWVTEAFF	TRBV19	TRBJ1-1
CASRAGGTLYEQYF	TRBV5-1	TRBJ2-7
CASSLVGPNTEAFF	TRBV7-2	TRBJ1-1
CASSLPLGGFQYF	TRBV7-6	TRBJ2-7
CASTPGLNYGYTF	TRBV19	TRBJ1-2
CASSSRGQKYGYTF	TRBV28	TRBJ1-2
CATAGVDEKLFF	TRBV11-2	TRBJ1-4
CASGKQGPNTGELFF	TRBV11-2	TRBJ2-2
CASSGPGQGASGYTF	TRBV6-2/TRBV6-3	TRBJ1-2
CASSSADTQYF	TRBV7-9	TRBJ2-3
CASSLSGGTEAFF	TRBV3-1/TRBV3-2	TRBJ1-1
CAIKGQGISYEQYF	TRBV10-3	TRBJ2-7
CASSRNGPLSGANVLTF	TRBV11-3	TRBJ2-6
CASKPPGTANTEAFF	TRBV11-2	TRBJ1-1
CASSLRDTGPYEQYF	TRBV7-7	TRBJ2-7
CASSIDRDTQYF	TRBV5-4	TRBJ2-3
CASSAGLVSVEQYF	TRBV7-2	TRBJ2-7
CASSPGGPSRFTF	TRBV5-1	TRBJ1-2
CASRRGGSRNTIYF	TRBV13	TRBJ1-3
CAHGRGTEAFF	TRBV30	TRBJ1-1
CAISTPEAKIMSVVDTQYF	TRBV10-3	TRBJ2-3
CASSPPGALRDGYTF	TRBV18	TRBJ1-2
CASYSPGQEGEKLFF	TRBV18	TRBJ1-4
CASSLDWSSYEQYF	TRBV7-2	TRBJ2-7